This section outlines one T cell receptor (beta chain) sequence together with its context. No antigen is known for it. No base quality values were provided; no much bigger clone lies one nucleotide off. Collaborating institutions collected whole blood in K2EDTA tubes following their own protocols. For TCRbeta analysis, collaborator samples were shipped as frozen whole blood, as isolated PBMCs, or as DNA extracted from either sample type. TCRbeta CDR3 regions were amplified from genomic DNA by means of the immunoSEQ Assay, a bias-controlled multiplex PCR. Under the source paper's analysis protocol: Nucleated cell counts per sample were estimated from amplification of reference gene primers within the assay. To quantify the absolute abundance of each unique TCRbeta CDR3 rearrangement, sequence reads were collapsed and filtered. Productive Simpson clonality was computed per sample as the square root of Simpson's diversity index over productive rearrangements. The table comes from immuneACCESS by way of TCRdb, which keeps in-frame sequences with V and J called. Part of the clones is missing from these tables; in studies checked, under half for an unresolved V gene and the rest for unknown reasons. V and J calls and clone size are copied from that table; D and trimming were computed from the DNA. This sample comprises tens of thousands of clones, 75% to 90% of them detected only once. The ten largest make up about 10% of the sample.

The germline V gene supplies CDR1 SQVTM and CDR2 ANQGSEA. Trimming costs V 6 bases and J 1 base, and their ends lie 18 bases apart. Including cysteine and phenylalanine, the CDR3 has 15 amino acids. Only CDR3 DNA remains: 45 bases, in frame from the first base. This entry comes from a study of blood T cell repertoires in COVID-19 (dated by TCRdb to the early 2020s). Background for the entire study: Samples from collaborators originated in the United States, Italy and Spain and spanned both the acute and convalescent phases of COVID-19. The material from the prospective study consisted of cDNA or gDNA derived from T cells, B-cell-depleted T cells, or PBMCs. Subjects who had been exposed to COVID-19, were actively infected with it, or had recovered from it provided the deeply sampled blood TCRbeta repertoires that made up the dataset. A freely available public database, intended as a resource for researchers studying the immune response to SARS-CoV-2, is where the repertoires were released. Samples were obtained from the ongoing ImmuneRACE study (first 160 participants) and from 950 to 1,500 subjects provided by 6 global collaborators. A de-identified subject ID, COVID-19 status, age in years and sex were almost always included in the sample metadata. Where available, HLA class I and class II types were obtained from metadata supplied by the sample provider rather than from assay-based typing. On the study overall, not on this receptor specifically: The amount of clinical and demographic metadata varied by source and participant and was provided uncurated.

This sequence uses TRBV29-1 and TRBJ1-1; matching of 5 bases hints at TRBD1 as the D gene. Sample: peripheral blood. The clonotype comes from a human donor in a cohort sampled during active COVID-19. This receptor carries the CDR3 CSVPGQVPGNTEAFF. The sequenced DNA is TGCAGCGTACCCGGACAAGTCCCGGGGAACACTGAAGCTTTCTTT.